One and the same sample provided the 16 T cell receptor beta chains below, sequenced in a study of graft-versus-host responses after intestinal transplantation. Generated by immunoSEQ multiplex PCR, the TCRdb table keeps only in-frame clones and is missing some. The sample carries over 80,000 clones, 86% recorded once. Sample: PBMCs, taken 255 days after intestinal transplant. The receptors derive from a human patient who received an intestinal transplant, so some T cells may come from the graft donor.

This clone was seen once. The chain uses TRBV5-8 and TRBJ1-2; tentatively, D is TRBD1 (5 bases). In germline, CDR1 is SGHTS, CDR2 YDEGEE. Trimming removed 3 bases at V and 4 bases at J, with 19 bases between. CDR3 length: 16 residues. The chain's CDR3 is CASSWDEGGDGYGYTF. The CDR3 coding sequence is TGTGCCAGCAGCTGGGATGAAGGTGGGGACGGCTATGGCTACACCTTC.

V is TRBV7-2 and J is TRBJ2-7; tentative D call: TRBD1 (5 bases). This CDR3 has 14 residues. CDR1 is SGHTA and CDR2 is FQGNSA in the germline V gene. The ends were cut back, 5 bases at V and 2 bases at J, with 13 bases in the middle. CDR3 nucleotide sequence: TGTGCCAGCAGCCCCGTGGCAGGGACCTACGAGCAGTACTTC. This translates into CASSPVAGTYEQYF. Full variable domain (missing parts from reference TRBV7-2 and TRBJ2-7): GAGVSQSPSNKVTEKGKDVELRCDPISGHTALYWYRQSLGQGLEFLIYFQGNSAPDKSGLPSDRFSAERTGGSVSTLTIQRTQQEDSAVYLCASSPVAGTYEQYFGPGTRLTVT.

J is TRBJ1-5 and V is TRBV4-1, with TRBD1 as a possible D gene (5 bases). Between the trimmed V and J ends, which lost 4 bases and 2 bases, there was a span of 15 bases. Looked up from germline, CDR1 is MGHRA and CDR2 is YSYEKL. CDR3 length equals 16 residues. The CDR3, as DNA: TGCGCCAGCAGCCCCCGACAGTTCGGGGGCAATCAGCCCCAGCATTTT. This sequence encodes CASSPRQFGGNQPQHF.

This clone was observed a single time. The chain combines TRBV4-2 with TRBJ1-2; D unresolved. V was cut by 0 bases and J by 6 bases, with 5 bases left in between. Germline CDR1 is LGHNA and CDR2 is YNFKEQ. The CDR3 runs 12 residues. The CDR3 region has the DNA TGTGCCAGCAGCCAAGATAGGAATGGCTACACCTTC. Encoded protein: CASSQDRNGYTF.

CDR3 nucleotide sequence: TGTGCCTGGAGTGTTAGTATGAACTATGGCTACACCTTC. It codes for CAWSVSMNYGYTF. The chain is built from TRBV30 and TRBJ1-2; no definite D call. From germline, CDR1 is GTSNPN and CDR2 SVGIG (reference sequence). The CDR3 is made up of 13 amino acids. Trimming pared 0 bases from V and 2 bases from J, leaving 7 bases between.

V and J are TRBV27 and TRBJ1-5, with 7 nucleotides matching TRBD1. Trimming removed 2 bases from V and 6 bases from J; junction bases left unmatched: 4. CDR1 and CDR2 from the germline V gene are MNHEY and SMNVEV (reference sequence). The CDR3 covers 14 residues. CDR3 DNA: TGTGCCAGCAGTTTAGCAGGGGGAGGTCAGCCCCAGCATTTT. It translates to CASSLAGGGQPQHF.

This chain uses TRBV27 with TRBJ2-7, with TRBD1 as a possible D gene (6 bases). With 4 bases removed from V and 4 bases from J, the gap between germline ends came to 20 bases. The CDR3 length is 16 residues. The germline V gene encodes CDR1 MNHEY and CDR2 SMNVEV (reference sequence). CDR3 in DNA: TGTGCCAGCAGTTCCCCCCGGGCGGACAGACAATACGAGCAGTACTTC. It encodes CASSSPRADRQYEQYF.

The CDR3, as DNA: TGTGCCAGCAGTTTATCGAGAGGGCGCACTGAAGCTTTCTTT. It yields the protein CASSLSRGRTEAFF. The chain employs TRBV27 and TRBJ1-1; D uncertain. V shed 0 bases and J shed 4 bases, with 9 bases lying between them. The CDR3 totals 14 residues. CDR1 and CDR2 from the germline V gene are MNHEY and SMNVEV (reference sequence).

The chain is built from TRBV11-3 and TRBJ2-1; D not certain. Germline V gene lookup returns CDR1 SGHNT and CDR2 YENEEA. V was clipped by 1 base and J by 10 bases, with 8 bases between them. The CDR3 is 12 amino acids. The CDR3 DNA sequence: TGTGCCAGCAGCTTAGTAGAAAAAGAGCAGTTCTTC. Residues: CASSLVEKEQFF.

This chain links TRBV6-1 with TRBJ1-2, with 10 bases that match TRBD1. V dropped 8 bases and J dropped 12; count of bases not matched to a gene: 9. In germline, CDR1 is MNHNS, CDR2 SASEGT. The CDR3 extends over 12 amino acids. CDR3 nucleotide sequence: TGTGCCAGCCCCGGGACAGGGGACGGCCACACCTTC. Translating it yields CASPGTGDGHTF.

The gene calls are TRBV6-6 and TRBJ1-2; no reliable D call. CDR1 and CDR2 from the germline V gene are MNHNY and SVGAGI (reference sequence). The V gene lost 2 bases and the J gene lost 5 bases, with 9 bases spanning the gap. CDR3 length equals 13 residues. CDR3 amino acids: CASSYDGQYGYTF. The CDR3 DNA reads TGTGCCAGCAGTTACGACGGGCAATATGGCTACACCTTC.

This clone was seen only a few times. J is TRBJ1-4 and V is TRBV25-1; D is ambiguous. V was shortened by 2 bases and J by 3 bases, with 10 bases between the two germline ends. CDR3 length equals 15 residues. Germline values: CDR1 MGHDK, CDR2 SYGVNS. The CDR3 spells CASSEGGKANEKLFF. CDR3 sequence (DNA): TGTGCCAGCAGTGAAGGAGGGAAGGCTAATGAAAAACTGTTTTTT.

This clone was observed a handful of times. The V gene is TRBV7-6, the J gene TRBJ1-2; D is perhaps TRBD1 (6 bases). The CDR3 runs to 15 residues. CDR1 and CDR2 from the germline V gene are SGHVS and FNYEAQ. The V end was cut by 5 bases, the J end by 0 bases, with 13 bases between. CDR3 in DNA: TGTGCCAGCAGCCCAGGGGCAGGATCTAACTATGGCTACACCTTC. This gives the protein CASSPGAGSNYGYTF.

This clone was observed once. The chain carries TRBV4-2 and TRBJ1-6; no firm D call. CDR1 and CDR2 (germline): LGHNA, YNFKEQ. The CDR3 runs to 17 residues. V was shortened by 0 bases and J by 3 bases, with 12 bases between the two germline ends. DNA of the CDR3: TGTGCCAGCAGCCAAGATCTTGAACAGCTCTATAATTCACCCCTCCACTTT. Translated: CASSQDLEQLYNSPLHF.

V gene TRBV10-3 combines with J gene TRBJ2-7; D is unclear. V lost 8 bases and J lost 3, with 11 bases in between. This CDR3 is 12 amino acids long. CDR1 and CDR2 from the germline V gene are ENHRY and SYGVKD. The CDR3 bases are TGTGCCATCGGCGGATCAGTCTACGAGCAGTACTTC. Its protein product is CAIGGSVYEQYF.

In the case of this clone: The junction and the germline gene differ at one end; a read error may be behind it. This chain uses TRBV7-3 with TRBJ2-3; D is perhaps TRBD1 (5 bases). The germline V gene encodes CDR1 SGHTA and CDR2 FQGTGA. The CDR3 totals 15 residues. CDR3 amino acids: CASSVTGPSTDTQYF. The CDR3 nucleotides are TGTGCCAGCAGCGTAACAGGTCCCAGCACAGATACGCAGTATTTT.